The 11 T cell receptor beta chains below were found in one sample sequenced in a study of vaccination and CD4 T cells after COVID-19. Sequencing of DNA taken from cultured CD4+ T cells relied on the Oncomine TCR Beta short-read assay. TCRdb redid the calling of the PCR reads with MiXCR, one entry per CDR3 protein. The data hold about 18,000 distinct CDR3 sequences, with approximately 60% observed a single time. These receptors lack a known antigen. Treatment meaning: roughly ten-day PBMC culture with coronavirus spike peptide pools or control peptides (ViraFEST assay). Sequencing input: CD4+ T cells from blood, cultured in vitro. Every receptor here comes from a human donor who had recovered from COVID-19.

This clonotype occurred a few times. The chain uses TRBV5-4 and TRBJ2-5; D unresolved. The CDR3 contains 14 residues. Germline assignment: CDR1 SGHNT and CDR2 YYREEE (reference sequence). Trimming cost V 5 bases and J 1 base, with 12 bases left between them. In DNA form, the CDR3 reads TGTGCCAGCAGGGGTAAAGGGTTCCAAGAGACCCAGTACTTC. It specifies CASRGKGFQETQYF. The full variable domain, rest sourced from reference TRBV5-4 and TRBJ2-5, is ETGVTQSPTHLIKTRGQQVTLRCSSQSGHNTVSWYQQALGQGPQFIFQYYREEENGRGNFPPRFSGLQFPNYSSELNVNALELDDSALYLCASRGKGFQETQYFGPGTRLLVL.

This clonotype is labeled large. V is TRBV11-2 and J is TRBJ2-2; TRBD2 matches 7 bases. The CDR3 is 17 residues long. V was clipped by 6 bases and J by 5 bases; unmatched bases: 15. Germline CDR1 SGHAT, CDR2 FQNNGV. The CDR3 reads CASRPVGGREYTGELFF. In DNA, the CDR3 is TGTGCCAGCAGGCCAGTCGGGGGGAGGGAGTATACCGGGGAGCTGTTTTTT.

CDR3 sequence: CSVERTENTEAFF. For the CDR3, the DNA is TGCAGCGTTGAACGGACGGAGAACACTGAAGCTTTCTTT. This sequence joins TRBV29-1 and TRBJ1-1; D ambiguous. CDR1 SQVTM and CDR2 ANQGSEA come from the germline V gene. CDR3 length equals 13 residues. Deletions cut 2 bases from V and 1 base from J, with 8 bases between.

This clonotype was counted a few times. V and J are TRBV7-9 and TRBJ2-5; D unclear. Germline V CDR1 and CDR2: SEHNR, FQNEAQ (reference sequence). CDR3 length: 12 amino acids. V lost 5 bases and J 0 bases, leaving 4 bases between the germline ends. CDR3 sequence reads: CASSRYQETQYF. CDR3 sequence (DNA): TGTGCCAGCAGCCGGTACCAAGAGACCCAGTACTTC.

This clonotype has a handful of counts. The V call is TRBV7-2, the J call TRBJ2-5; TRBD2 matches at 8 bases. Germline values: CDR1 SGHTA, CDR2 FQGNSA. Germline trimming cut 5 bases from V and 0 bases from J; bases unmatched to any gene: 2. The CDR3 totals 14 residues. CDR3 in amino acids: CASSPLADQETQYF. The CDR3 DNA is TGTGCCAGCAGCCCACTAGCGGACCAAGAGACCCAGTACTTC.

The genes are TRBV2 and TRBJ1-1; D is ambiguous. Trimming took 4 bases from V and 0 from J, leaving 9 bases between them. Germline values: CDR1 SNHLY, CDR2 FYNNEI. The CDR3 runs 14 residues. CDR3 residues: CASSALAVNTEAFF. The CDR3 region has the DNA TGTGCCAGCAGTGCTTTGGCGGTGAACACTGAAGCTTTCTTT. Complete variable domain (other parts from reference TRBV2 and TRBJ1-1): EPEVTQTPSHQVTQMGQEVILRCVPISNHLYFYWYRQILGQKVEFLVSFYNNEISEKSEIFDDQFSVERPDGSNFTLKIRSTKLEDSAMYFCASSALAVNTEAFFGQGTRLTVV.

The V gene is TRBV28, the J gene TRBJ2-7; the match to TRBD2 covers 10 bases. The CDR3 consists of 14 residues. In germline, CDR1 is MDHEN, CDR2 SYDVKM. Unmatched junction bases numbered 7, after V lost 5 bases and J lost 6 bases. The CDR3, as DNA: TGTGCCAGCAGTCCCCTCGTAGCGGGAGGCGAGCAGTACTTC. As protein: CASSPLVAGGEQYF.

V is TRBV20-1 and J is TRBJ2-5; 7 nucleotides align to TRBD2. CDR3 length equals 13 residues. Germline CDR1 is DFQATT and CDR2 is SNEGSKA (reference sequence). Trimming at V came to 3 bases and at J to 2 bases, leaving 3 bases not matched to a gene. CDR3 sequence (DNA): TGCAGTGCTAGGCGGGAGTTTCAAGAGACCCAGTACTTC. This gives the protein CSARREFQETQYF.

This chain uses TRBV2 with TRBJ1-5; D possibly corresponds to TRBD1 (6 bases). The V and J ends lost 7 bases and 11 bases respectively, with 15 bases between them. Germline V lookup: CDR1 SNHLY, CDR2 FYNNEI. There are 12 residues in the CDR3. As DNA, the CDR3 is TGTGCCAGCACCGAAGGGGGATCAGCCCAGCATTTT. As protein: CASTEGGSAQHF.

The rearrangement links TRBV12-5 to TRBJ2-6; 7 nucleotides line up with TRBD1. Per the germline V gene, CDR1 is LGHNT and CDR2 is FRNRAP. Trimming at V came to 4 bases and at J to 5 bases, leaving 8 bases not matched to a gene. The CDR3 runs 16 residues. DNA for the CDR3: TGTGCTAGTGGTTCGGCCCGAGGGGGCTGGGCCAACGTCCTGACTTTC. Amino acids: CASGSARGGWANVLTF.

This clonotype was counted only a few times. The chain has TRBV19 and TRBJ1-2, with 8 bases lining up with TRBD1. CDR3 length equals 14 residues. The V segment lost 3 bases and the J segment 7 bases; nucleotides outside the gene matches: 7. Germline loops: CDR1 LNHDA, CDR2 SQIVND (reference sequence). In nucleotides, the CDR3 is TGTGCCAGTAGTATCATAGGAGACAGGGGTGGCTACACCTTC. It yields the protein CASSIIGDRGGYTF.